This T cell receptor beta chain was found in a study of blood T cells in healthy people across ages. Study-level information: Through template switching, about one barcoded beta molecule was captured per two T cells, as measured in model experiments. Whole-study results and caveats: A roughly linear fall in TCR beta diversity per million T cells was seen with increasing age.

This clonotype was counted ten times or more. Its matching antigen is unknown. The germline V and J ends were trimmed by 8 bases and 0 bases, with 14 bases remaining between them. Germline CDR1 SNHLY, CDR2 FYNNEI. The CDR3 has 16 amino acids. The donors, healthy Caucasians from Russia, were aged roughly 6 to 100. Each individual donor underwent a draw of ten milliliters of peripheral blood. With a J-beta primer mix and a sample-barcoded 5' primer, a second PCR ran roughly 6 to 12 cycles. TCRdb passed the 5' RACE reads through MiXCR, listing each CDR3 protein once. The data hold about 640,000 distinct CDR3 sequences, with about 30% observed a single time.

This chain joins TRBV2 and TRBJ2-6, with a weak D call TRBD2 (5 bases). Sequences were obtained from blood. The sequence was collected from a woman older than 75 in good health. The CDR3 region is CASEEDSASGANVLTF. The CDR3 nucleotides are TGTGCCAGCGAAGAGGACTCGGCCTCTGGGGCCAACGTCCTGACTTTC.